Each of the 26 T cell receptor beta chains below was sequenced from the same sample in a study of T cells expressing NK-cell markers. TCRdb re-called the 5' RACE reads and catalogs CDR3 proteins one per entry, DNA excluded. The sample holds around 280,000 distinct CDR3 sequences. Sequencing was performed on blood T cells: a sorted CD56 or NKG2C T cell subset, CD4+ or CD8+ T cells, or bulk PBMC T cells (not recorded which). These receptors came from a man in his late teens or twenties in good health.

J is TRBJ1-2 and V is TRBV5-1; the D call of TRBD1 rests on TCRdb alone, since no DNA is present to check it. Per germline, CDR1 SGHRS and CDR2 YFSETQ. This CDR3 has 14 amino acids. This CDR3 is CASRYGQGTDGYTF. Supplemented by reference TRBV5-1 and TRBJ1-2, the full variable domain reads KAGVTQTPRYLIKTRGQQVTLSCSPISGHRSVSWYQQTPGQGLQFLFEYFSETQRNKGNFPGRFSGRQFSNSRSEMNVSTLELGDSALYLCASRYGQGTDGYTFGSGTRLTVV.

V and J are TRBV27 and TRBJ2-5. Germline V gene sequence: CDR1 MNHEY, CDR2 SMNVEV (reference sequence). This CDR3 is 13 amino acids long. CDR3: CASSPSRQETQYF.

The chain couples TRBV12-3 or TRBV12-4 to TRBJ2-2; TCRdb gives TRBD1 as the D gene, but with no DNA this cannot be confirmed. The CDR3 length is 16 residues. The CDR3 spells CASRKGAGSNTGELFF.

The V and J genes are TRBV6-5 and TRBJ2-3. Germline V CDR1 and CDR2: MNHEY, SVGAGI. CDR3 length: 16 residues. The CDR3 sequence: CASSYSGTSYTDTQYF.

The rearrangement joins TRBV3-1 to TRBJ2-6; TCRdb selects TRBD1, and the lack of DNA leaves this call unchecked. Looked up from germline, CDR1 is LGHDT and CDR2 is YNNKEL (reference sequence). CDR3 size: 18 residues. CDR3 residues: CASSQDGGGRRGANVLTF.

CDR3: CASSPRPGTGGNEQFF. The chain recombines TRBV9 with TRBJ2-1; the TCRdb D gene call, TRBD1, has no DNA to confirm it. The CDR3 extends over 16 amino acids. From germline, CDR1 is SGDLS and CDR2 YYNGEE.

V is TRBV3-1 and J is TRBJ2-1; checking the TCRdb D call of TRBD1 is not possible without DNA. The germline CDR1 and CDR2 sequences are LGHDT and YNNKEL (reference sequence). CDR3 length: 11 residues. CDR3 residues: CASSYSGVGFF.

The chain recombines TRBV7-3 with TRBJ2-1. The CDR3 is made up of 14 amino acids. The germline gives CDR1 SGHTA, CDR2 FQGTGA. The CDR3 loop is CASSVSGIYNEQFF. Full variable domain (outside the CDR3, taken from reference TRBV7-3 and TRBJ2-1): GAGVSQTPSNKVTEKGKYVELRCDPISGHTALYWYRQSLGQGPEFLIYFQGTGAADDSGLPNDRFFAVRPEGSVSTLKIQRTERGDSAVYLCASSVSGIYNEQFFGPGTRLTVL.

The genes are TRBV4-2 and TRBJ1-1; the TRBD1 assignment by TCRdb is unverifiable without DNA. This CDR3 region has 15 residues. The V gene's germline CDR1 is LGHNA and CDR2 YNFKEQ. CDR3 amino acids: CASSLGTGERTEAFF.

V gene TRBV12-3 or TRBV12-4 combines with J gene TRBJ2-1; TCRdb selects TRBD1, and the lack of DNA leaves this call unchecked. This CDR3 is built from 14 residues. This CDR3 is CASSVGQGGGEQFF.

The CDR3: CASSYKDRGSTEAFF. The V and J genes are TRBV12-3 or TRBV12-4 and TRBJ1-1; the D gene TCRdb calls, TRBD1, cannot be checked with no DNA. The CDR3 loop spans 15 amino acids.

The chain joins TRBV20-1 to TRBJ2-3; the TCRdb call, TRBD2, lacks DNA for checking. The V gene's germline CDR1 is DFQATT and CDR2 SNEGSKA (reference sequence). This CDR3 comprises 17 residues. CDR3: CSARDLREGRGTDTQYF.

The rearrangement links TRBV20-1 to TRBJ1-2. The CDR3 loop spans 12 amino acids. CDR1 and CDR2 (germline): DFQATT, SNEGSKA (reference sequence). CDR3 protein: CSATSGMYGYTF.

V gene TRBV29-1 combines with J gene TRBJ1-2; with no DNA, the TCRdb D assignment of TRBD1 cannot be verified. CDR1 SQVTM and CDR2 ANQGSEA come from the germline V gene. This CDR3 has 14 amino acids. The CDR3 loop reads CSVEDPDRGRGYTF.

The CDR3 spells CSVAGGSDTGELFF. The gene calls are TRBV29-1 and TRBJ2-2; the D call of TRBD2 rests on TCRdb alone, since no DNA is present to check it. Germline CDR1 is SQVTM and CDR2 is ANQGSEA. This CDR3 has 14 residues.

The chain joins TRBV12-3 or TRBV12-4 to TRBJ1-6. This CDR3 has 13 amino acids. The CDR3 spells CASSLSGGSPLHF.

The CDR3 loop is CASSYYPGVREKLFF. This chain connects TRBV6-1 to TRBJ1-4; absent DNA, TCRdb's TRBD1 call cannot be checked. Looked up from germline, CDR1 is MNHNS and CDR2 is SASEGT. CDR3 size: 15 residues.

The genes are TRBV3-1 and TRBJ2-3; TCRdb gives TRBD1 as the D gene, but with no DNA this cannot be confirmed. This CDR3 has 14 residues. Germline CDR1 is LGHDT and CDR2 is YNNKEL (reference sequence). The CDR3 region is CASSHGTGTDTQYF.

This chain joins TRBV5-6 and TRBJ1-2; TCRdb's D call, TRBD1, is unchecked because there is no DNA. Germline V gene sequence: CDR1 SGHDT, CDR2 YYEEEE. This CDR3 has 12 amino acids. CDR3 in amino acids: CASSLGTDGYTF.

The chain has TRBV6-1 and TRBJ2-5; TCRdb names TRBD1, which stays unverified in the absence of DNA. Germline CDR1 is MNHNS and CDR2 is SASEGT. CDR3 size: 14 residues. CDR3 residues: CASTRELNRETQYF.

V gene TRBV15 combines with J gene TRBJ1-4. Germline V CDR1 and CDR2: LNHNV, YYDKDF (reference sequence). The length of the CDR3 is 14 residues. The CDR3 here is CATSRVTTNEKLFF.

The chain carries TRBV12-3 or TRBV12-4 and TRBJ2-1. This CDR3 is 15 amino acids long. This CDR3 is CASSLGLATVNEQFF.

The genes are TRBV29-1 and TRBJ2-2. This CDR3 comprises 15 residues. Germline V gives CDR1 SQVTM, CDR2 ANQGSEA. The CDR3 loop reads CSVVGFPANTGELFF.

This sequence joins TRBV24-1 and TRBJ1-5; TCRdb picks TRBD1, but there is no DNA to check that call. CDR1 and CDR2 from the germline V gene are KGHDR and SFDVKD. The CDR3 totals 15 residues. CDR3 residues: CATSDADGVNQPQHF.

The chain couples TRBV29-1 to TRBJ1-1; the D gene TCRdb calls, TRBD1, cannot be checked with no DNA. Per germline, CDR1 SQVTM and CDR2 ANQGSEA. The CDR3 spans 13 residues. This chain's CDR3 is CSVAGGTNTEAFF.

CDR3 residues: CASSPGLIPDTQYF. The chain carries TRBV18 and TRBJ2-3; the D call of TRBD2 rests on TCRdb alone, since no DNA is present to check it. Germline V gene data show CDR1 as KGHSH and CDR2 as LQKENI. The CDR3 runs to 14 residues.